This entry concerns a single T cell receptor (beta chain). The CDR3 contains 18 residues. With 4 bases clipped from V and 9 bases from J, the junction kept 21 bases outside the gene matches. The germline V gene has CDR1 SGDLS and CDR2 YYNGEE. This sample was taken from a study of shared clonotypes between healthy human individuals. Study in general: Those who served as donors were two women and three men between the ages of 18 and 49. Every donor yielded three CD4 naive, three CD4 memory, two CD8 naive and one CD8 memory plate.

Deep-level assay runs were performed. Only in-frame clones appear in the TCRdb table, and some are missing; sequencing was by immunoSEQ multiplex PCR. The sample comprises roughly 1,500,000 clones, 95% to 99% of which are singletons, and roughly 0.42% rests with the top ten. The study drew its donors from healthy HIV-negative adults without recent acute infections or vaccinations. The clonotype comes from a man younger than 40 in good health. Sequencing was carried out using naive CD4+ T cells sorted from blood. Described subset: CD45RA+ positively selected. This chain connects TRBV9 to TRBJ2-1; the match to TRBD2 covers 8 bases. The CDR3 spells CASSTSPAPGGPISEQFF. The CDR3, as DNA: TGTGCCAGCAGCACCTCTCCAGCCCCGGGAGGGCCTATTAGTGAGCAGTTCTTC.